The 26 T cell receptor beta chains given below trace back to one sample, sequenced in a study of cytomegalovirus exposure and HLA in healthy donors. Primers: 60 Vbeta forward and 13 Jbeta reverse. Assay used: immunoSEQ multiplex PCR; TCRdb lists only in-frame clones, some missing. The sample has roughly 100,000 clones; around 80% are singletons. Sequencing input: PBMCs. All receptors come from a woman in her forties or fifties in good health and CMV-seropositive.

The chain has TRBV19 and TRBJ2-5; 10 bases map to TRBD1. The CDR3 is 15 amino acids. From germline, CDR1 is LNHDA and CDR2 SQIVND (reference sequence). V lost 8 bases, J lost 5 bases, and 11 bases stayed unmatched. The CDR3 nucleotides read TGTGCCAGTCACGCCGGGACAGGGGATTGGGAGACCCAGTACTTC. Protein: CASHAGTGDWETQYF.

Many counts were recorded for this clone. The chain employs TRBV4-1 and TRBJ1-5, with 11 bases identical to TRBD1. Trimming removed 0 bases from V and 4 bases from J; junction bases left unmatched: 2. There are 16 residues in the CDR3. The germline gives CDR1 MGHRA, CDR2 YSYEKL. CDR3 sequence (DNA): TGCGCCAGCAGCCAAGACGGGACAGGGGGGAATCAGCCCCAGCATTTT. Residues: CASSQDGTGGNQPQHF.

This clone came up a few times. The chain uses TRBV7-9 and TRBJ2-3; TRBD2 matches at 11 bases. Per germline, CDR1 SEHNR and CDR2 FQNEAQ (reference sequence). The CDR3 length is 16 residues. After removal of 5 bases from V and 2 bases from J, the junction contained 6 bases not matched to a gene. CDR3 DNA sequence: TGTGCCAGCAGCAAGCGACTAGCGGGGAACACAGATACGCAGTATTTT. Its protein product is CASSKRLAGNTDTQYF.

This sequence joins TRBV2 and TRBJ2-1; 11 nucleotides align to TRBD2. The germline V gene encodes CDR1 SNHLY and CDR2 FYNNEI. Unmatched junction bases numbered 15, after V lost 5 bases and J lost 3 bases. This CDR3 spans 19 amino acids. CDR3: CASSQLAGGPGSGYNEQFF. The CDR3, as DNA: TGTGCCAGCAGTCAATTAGCGGGGGGGCCAGGAAGCGGCTACAATGAGCAGTTCTTC.

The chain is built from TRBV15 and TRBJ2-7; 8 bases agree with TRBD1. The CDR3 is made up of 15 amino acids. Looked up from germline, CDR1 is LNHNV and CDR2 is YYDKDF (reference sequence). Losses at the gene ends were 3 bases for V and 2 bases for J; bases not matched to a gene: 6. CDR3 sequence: CATSSGGTGAYEQYF. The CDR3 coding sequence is TGTGCCACCAGCAGCGGCGGGACAGGAGCCTACGAGCAGTACTTC. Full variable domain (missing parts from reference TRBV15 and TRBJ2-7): DAMVIQNPRYQVTQFGKPVTLSCSQTLNHNVMYWYQQKSSQAPKLLFHYYDKDFNNEADTPDNFQSRRPNTSFCFLDIRSPGLGDTAMYLCATSSGGTGAYEQYFGPGTRLTVT.

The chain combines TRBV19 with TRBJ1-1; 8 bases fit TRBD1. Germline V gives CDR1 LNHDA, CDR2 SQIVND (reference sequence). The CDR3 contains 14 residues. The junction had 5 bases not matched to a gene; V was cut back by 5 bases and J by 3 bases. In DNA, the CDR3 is TGTGCCAGTAGTGGGACAGGTGCCTACACTGAAGCTTTCTTT. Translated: CASSGTGAYTEAFF. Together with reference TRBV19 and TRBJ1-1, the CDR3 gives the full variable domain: DGGITQSPKYLFRKEGQNVTLSCEQNLNHDAMYWYRQDPGQGLRLIYYSQIVNDFQKGDIAEGYSVSREKKESFPLTVTSAQKNPTAFYLCASSGTGAYTEAFFGQGTRLTVV.

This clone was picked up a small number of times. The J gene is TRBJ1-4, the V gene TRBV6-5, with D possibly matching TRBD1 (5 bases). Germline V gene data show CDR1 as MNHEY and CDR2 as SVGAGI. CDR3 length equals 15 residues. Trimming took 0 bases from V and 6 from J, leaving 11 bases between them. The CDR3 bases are TGTGCCAGCAGTTACTCGATCACGGGGGATGAAAAACTGTTTTTT. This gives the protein CASSYSITGDEKLFF.

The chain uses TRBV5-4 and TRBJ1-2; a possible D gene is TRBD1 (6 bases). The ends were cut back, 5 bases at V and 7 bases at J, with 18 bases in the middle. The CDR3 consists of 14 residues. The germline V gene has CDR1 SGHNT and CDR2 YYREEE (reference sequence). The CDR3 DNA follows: TGTGCCAGCAGTATAAAGGGACAATCTTTTGGCTACACCTTC. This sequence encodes CASSIKGQSFGYTF.

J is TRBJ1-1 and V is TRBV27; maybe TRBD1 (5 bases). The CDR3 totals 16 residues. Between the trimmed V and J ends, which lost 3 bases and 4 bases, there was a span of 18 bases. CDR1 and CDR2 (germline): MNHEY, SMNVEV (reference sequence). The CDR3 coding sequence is TGTGCCAGCAGTTTGGTTGTTGGGCCAGGGATCACTGAAGCTTTCTTT. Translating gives CASSLVVGPGITEAFF.

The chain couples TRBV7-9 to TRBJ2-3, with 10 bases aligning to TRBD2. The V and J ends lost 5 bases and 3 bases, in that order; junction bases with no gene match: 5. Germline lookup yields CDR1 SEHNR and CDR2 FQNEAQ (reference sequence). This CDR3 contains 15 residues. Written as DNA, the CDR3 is TGTGCCAGCAGCCCGGATAGCGGGGGGACAGATACGCAGTATTTT. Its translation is CASSPDSGGTDTQYF.

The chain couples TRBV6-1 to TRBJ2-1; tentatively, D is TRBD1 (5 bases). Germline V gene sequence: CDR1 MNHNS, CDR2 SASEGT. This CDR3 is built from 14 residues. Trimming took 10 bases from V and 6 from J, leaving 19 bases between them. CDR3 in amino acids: CATQGAVSFNEQFF. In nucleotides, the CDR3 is TGTGCCACCCAAGGGGCAGTTAGCTTCAATGAGCAGTTCTTC.

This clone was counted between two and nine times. CDR3: CASRIAGLPYEQYF. The CDR3 region has the DNA TGTGCCAGCCGCATAGCGGGGCTCCCCTACGAGCAGTACTTC. The rearrangement links TRBV6-5 to TRBJ2-7, with TRBD2 matching over 8 bases. With V trimmed by 8 bases and J by 2 bases, 8 bases remained unmatched. CDR3 length: 14 amino acids. Germline loops: CDR1 MNHEY, CDR2 SVGAGI.

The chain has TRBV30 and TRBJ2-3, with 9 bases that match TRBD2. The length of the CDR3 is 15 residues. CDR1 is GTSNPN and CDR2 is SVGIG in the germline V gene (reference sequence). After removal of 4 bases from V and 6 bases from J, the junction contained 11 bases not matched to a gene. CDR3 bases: TGTGCCTGGACGATGGCGGGGGGGCTCCCGGATACGCAGTATTTT. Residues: CAWTMAGGLPDTQYF.

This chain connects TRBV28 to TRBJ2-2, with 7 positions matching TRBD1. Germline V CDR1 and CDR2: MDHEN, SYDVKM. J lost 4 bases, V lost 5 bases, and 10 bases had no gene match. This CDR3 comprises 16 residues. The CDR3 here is CASSIRQGMGTGELFF. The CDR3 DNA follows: TGTGCCAGCAGTATCCGACAGGGAATGGGCACCGGGGAGCTGTTTTTT. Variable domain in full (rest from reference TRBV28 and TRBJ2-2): DVKVTQSSRYLVKRTGEKVFLECVQDMDHENMFWYRQDPGLGLRLIYFSYDVKMKEKGDIPEGYSVSREKKERFSLILESASTNQTSMYLCASSIRQGMGTGELFFGEGSRLTVL.

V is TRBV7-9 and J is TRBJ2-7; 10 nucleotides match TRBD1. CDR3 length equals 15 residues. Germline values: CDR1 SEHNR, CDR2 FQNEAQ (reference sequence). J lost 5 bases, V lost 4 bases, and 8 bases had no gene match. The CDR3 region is CASSSGQGGQDEQYF. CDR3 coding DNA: TGTGCCAGCAGCTCCGGACAGGGGGGGCAGGACGAGCAGTACTTC.

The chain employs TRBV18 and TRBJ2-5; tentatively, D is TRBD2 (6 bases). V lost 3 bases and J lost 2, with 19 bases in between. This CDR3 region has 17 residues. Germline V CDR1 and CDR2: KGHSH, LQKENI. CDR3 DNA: TGTGCCAGCTCACCGTTGGTGCTAGCGAGACCTCAAGAGACCCAGTACTTC. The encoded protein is CASSPLVLARPQETQYF.

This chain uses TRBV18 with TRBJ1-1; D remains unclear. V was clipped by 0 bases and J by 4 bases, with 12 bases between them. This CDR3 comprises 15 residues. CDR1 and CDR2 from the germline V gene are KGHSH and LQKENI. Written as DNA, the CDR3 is TGTGCCAGCTCACCACCGCGACACGTAAGCACTGAAGCTTTCTTT. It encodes CASSPPRHVSTEAFF.

This chain's CDR3 is CASSLTVAGASTDTQYF. CDR3 nucleotides: TGTGCCAGCAGCTTAACGGTGGCAGGGGCCTCCACAGATACGCAGTATTTT. This chain uses TRBV7-3 with TRBJ2-3, with TRBD1 as a possible D gene (6 bases). CDR3 length: 17 amino acids. The germline CDR1 and CDR2 sequences are SGHTA and FQGTGA. With 0 bases removed from V and 2 bases from J, the gap between germline ends came to 15 bases.

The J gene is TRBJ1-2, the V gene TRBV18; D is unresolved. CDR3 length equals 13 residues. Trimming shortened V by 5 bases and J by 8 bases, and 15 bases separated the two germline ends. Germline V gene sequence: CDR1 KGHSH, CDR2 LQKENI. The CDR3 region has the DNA TGTGCCAGCTCAGAGTCCGTAGTGATAGGCTACACCTTC. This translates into CASSESVVIGYTF.

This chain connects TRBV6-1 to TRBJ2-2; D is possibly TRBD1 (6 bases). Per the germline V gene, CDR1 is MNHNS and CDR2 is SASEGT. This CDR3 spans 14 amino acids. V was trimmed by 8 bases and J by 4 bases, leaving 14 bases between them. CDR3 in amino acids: CASSTGTSTGELFF. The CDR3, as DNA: TGTGCCAGCTCAACCGGGACAAGCACCGGGGAGCTGTTTTTT.

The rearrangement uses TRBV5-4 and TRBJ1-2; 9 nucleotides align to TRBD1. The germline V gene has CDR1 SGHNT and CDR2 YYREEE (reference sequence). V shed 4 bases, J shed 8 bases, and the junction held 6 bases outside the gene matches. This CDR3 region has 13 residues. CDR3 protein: CASSPDRGRGYTF. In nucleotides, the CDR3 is TGTGCCAGCAGCCCGGACAGGGGAAGAGGCTACACCTTC.

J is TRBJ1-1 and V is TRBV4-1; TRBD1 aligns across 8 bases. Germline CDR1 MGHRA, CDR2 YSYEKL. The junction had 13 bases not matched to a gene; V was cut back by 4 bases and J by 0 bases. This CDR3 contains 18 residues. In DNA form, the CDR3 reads TGCGCCAGCAGCCCTCATGGCAGGGGGCTCCCCATGAACACTGAAGCTTTCTTT. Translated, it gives CASSPHGRGLPMNTEAFF.

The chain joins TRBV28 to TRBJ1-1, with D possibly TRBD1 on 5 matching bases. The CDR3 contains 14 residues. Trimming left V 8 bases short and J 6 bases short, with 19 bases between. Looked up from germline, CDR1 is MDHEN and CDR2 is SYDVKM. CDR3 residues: CASRGGPLPPEAFF. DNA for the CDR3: TGTGCCAGCCGCGGGGGACCCTTGCCCCCTGAAGCTTTCTTT. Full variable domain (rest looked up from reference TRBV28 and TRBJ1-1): DVKVTQSSRYLVKRTGEKVFLECVQDMDHENMFWYRQDPGLGLRLIYFSYDVKMKEKGDIPEGYSVSREKKERFSLILESASTNQTSMYLCASRGGPLPPEAFFGQGTRLTVV.

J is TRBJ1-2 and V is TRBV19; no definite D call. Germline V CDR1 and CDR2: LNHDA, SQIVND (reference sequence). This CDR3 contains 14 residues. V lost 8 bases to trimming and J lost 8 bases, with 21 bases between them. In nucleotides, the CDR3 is TGTGCCAGTTCGAGTACTCTCGGGTCTAAGGGCTACACCTTC. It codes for CASSSTLGSKGYTF.

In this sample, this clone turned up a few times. CDR3 in DNA: TGTGCCAGCAGTCCGAGTGACAGAAAACCTAACTATGGCTACACCTTC. Translation gives CASSPSDRKPNYGYTF. The chain carries TRBV7-9 and TRBJ1-2; D possibly corresponds to TRBD1 (5 bases). V gave up 6 bases and J gave up 0 bases, with 17 bases separating them. Germline assignment: CDR1 SEHNR and CDR2 FQNEAQ (reference sequence). There are 16 residues in the CDR3.

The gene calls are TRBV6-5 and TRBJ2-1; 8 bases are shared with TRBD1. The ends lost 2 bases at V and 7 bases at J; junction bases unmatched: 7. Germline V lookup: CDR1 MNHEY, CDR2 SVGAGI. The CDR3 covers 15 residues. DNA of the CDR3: TGTGCCAGCAGTTACGCTATCCAGGGGGCGAATGAGCAGTTCTTC. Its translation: CASSYAIQGANEQFF.